This T cell receptor beta chain was profiled in a study of cytomegalovirus exposure and HLA in healthy donors. The PCR made use of 60 Vbeta and 13 Jbeta primers. Original processing notes: The count from a later analysis was 65 million to 90 million unique TCR beta chains, 9.5 million to 11 million of them shared. Clones were sequenced by immunoSEQ multiplex PCR, and TCRdb holds only the in-frame ones, with some missing. V and J calls and clone size are as listed in that table; D and trimming were resolved from the DNA. The table has tens of thousands of clones, 35% to 55% seen once. The V gene's germline CDR1 is MNHEY and CDR2 SVGAGI. The germline V and J ends were trimmed by 6 bases and 9 bases, with 18 bases remaining between them. This CDR3 region has 15 residues.

The source is a woman in her forties or fifties in good health and CMV-seronegative. The chain couples TRBV6-5 to TRBJ1-6; D unresolved. The specimen sequenced was PBMCs. The CDR3 sequence is CASSLGRVKGSPLHF. CDR3 DNA sequence: TGTGCCAGCAGCCTGGGTCGGGTCAAAGGTTCACCCCTCCACTTT.